This T cell receptor (beta chain) appears in the sequencing data of a study of blood T cell repertoires in COVID-19 (dated by TCRdb to the early 2020s). Regarding the research as a whole: Samples covering the acute and convalescent phases of COVID-19 were provided by collaborators in the United States, Italy and Spain. HLA class I and class II types, where available, came from metadata supplied by the sample provider rather than from assay-based typing. The repertoires were released in a freely available public database intended as a resource for research on the immune response to SARS-CoV-2. A de-identified subject ID, COVID-19 status, age in years and sex were almost always included in the sample metadata. The prospective study material was composed of cDNA or gDNA derived from T cells, B-cell-depleted T cells, or PBMCs. The samples were drawn from the first 160 participants of the ongoing ImmuneRACE study and from roughly 1,300 subjects provided by 6 global collaborators. The dataset comprised deeply sampled blood TCRbeta repertoires from subjects exposed to, actively infected with, or recovered from COVID-19.

The germline V end is reduced by 6 bases and the J end by 6 bases; junction bases left unmatched: 13. Including the terminal cysteine and phenylalanine, the CDR3 comprises 16 residues. Solely the CDR3 DNA is kept, with 48 bases framed from the first base. Based on the germline V gene, the CDR1 and CDR2 sequences are MDHEN and SYDVKM. Notes on this clone: No cognate antigen has been identified for it. No base qualities exist here, and no much larger clone lies one base off it.

TCRbeta CDR3 regions were amplified from genomic DNA using the immunoSEQ Assay, a bias-controlled multiplex PCR. The original pipeline was this. The number of nucleated cells in each sample was estimated by amplification of reference gene primers within the assay. Sequence reads were collapsed and filtered to measure the absolute abundance of every unique TCRbeta CDR3 rearrangement. For each sample, productive Simpson clonality was calculated as the square root of Simpson's diversity index over productive rearrangements. TCRdb holds this immuneACCESS table with in-frame rearrangements only. Some clones are missing; in checked studies, unresolved V genes explain under half, and the rest has no known cause. For V, J and clone size, that table is used; D and trimming come from the DNA. A total of over 200,000 clones appear in this sample, 80% to 90% of them only once. The ten largest clonotypes hold more than 5.5% of the sample.

The collaborating institutions used their own protocols to collect whole blood in K2EDTA tubes. For TCRbeta analysis, collaborators shipped samples as frozen whole blood, isolated PBMCs, or DNA extracted from either of those sample types. Broad study findings and their caveats: The amount of clinical and demographic metadata varied by source and participant and was provided uncurated.

This sequence originates from an older man with acute or convalescent COVID-19. Material for sequencing was peripheral blood. The V and J segments used are TRBV28 and TRBJ2-1; 8 nucleotides in the junction match TRBD2. This receptor has the CDR3 CASSSGTSNMGNEQFF. The nucleotide sequence is given as TGTGCCAGCAGCTCCGGGACTAGTAATATGGGCAATGAGCAGTTCTTC.